The TCR beta chain described here comes from a study of beta chain features in type 1 diabetes. Study-level points and caveats: The study found that naive, central memory and Treg TCRB repertoires appeared more similar in patients than in healthy donors.

The germline CDR1 and CDR2 sequences are GTSNPN and SVGIG (reference sequence). This CDR3 comprises 13 residues. V lost 3 bases to trimming and J lost 4 bases, with 10 bases between them. The authors reverse transcribed all of the isolated RNA, so sequencing captured expressed TCRB transcripts. Profiled with immunoSEQ multiplex PCR; TCRdb holds only in-frame clones, not every one. The data contain hundreds of thousands of clones, approximately 28% of them seen just once; the ten biggest clones take up more than 0.055%. This clone was detected only a few times. Antigen: not known. Purity (above 95%) was reached by all sorted populations.

The rearrangement uses TRBV30 and TRBJ2-1; D uncertain. Sequenced material: naive CD4+ T cells from blood. The clonotype comes from a young man in good health. CDR3 bases: TGTGCCTGGAGCATGCAGTATTACAATGAGCAGTTCTTC. Translated: CAWSMQYYNEQFF.